Reported below is one T cell receptor beta chain. This clonotype was seen repeatedly, ten times or more. What antigen it recognizes has not been identified. Within one base of it there is no much larger clone, and no base qualities were kept. The library was made by multiplex PCR. Sequencing used an Illumina HiSeq 4000. To build TCR beta libraries, CDR3 regions were amplified by Arm-PCR using iRepertoire HTBI primers. Before sequencing, the PCR products went through gel purification. For the original study's pipeline: Across samples, 55 to 80 TRBV and approximately 15 TRBJ segments were identified and used for gene usage analysis of CDR3 amino acid clonotypes. COPE and FqMerger were used to merge filtered high-quality paired reads into contigs. BLAST was used to align contigs to IMGT TRBV, TRBD and TRBJ reference genes, and CDR3 was defined according to IMGT. Any clonotype with a frequency above 0.1% was counted as a highly expanded clone. Shannon entropy was used to measure repertoire diversity, and the Gini coefficient was used to measure V-J evenness. A clonotype was considered public if more than one individual shared it. TCRdb cleaned the public reads at Q25 with fastp, built clones with MiXCR and kept in-frame beta chains. Under each unique CDR3 protein, matching rows form one entry showing the most common genes and DNA. The V and J calls here are based on TCRdb, not the publication. The sample has around 450,000 distinct CDR3 sequences on record, around 15% of them singletons. Of the sample, 10% to 15% falls within the top ten clones.

This sample was included in a study of regulatory T cells in long-lasting Graves disease (TCRdb year 2021). At the level of the whole study: Newly diagnosed Graves' disease patients had taken antithyroid drugs for less than 3 months. This study used TCR sequencing and RNA sequencing of peripheral blood to compare persistent Graves' disease patients against newly diagnosed Graves' disease patients. The study was registered as a clinical trial and conducted in China. A total of roughly 35 samples underwent TCR sequencing: around 13 from persistent and roughly 20 from newly diagnosed Graves' disease patients.

Beyond this particular receptor, the publication reports: TRBV28, TRBJ1-2 and TRBJ2-5 were preferentially used in persistent disease, while TRBV20-1 and TRBJ2-1 were favored in newly diagnosed disease. The study examined only peripheral blood because the primary lesion, thyroid tissue, could not be accessed. Patients with persistent disease shared more public clonotypes (over 2,500) than newly diagnosed patients did (approximately 970). Sequencing and analysis were restricted to the TCR beta chain. The small sample size was acknowledged by the authors as a limitation that may reduce accuracy. Compared with newly diagnosed patients, patients with persistent Graves' disease had lower TCR Shannon entropy and fewer highly expanded clones, which suggests clonal expansion.

Per the publication, the time point label means: newly diagnosed GD, antithyroid drugs for less than 3 months. For both TCR sequencing and RNA sequencing, RNA was extracted from PBMCs in TRIzol. The diagnosis of Graves' disease followed American Thyroid Association guidelines. Patients for the study were recruited at an endocrinology department in Xi'an, China. Each patient gave roughly 8.4 milliliters of peripheral blood, collected in an EDTA anticoagulant tube. Ficoll Paque Plus density gradient separation was used to isolate PBMCs, and no further T cell sorting was performed. An Agilent 2100 Bioanalyzer and agarose gel were used to assess RNA quality, and a NanoDrop 2000 was used to measure RNA concentration. The V end gives up 6 bases and the J end 5 bases, leaving 13 bases in the junction not matched to a gene. From the germline V gene (reference sequence), CDR1 is DFQATT and CDR2 is SNEGSKA. The CDR3 measures 15 amino acids from cysteine to phenylalanine. Only the CDR3 DNA is retained, 45 bases long and in frame from the first base.

The sample also formed part of further work on T cells in Graves' hyperthyroidism and ophthalmopathy. The second study reports: Graves' hyperthyroidism was defined as stable when no progression to ophthalmopathy occurred over 18 months of follow-up. Hyperthyroidism patients were aged 18 to 65 years and newly diagnosed, with disease duration of less than 2 months. Exclusion was applied to patients with uncontrolled infections, other autoimmune diseases, pregnancy or lactation. Diagnoses were established on the basis of clinical symptoms, serum thyroxine and TRAb, thyroid ultrasound, and orbital computed tomography. The TCR CDR3 was subjected to a first round of RT-PCR using the HTBI primer set and the Qiagen OneStep RT-PCR kit. Blood samples also contained most of the expanded thyroid clonotypes (frequency above 0.001), which suggests that blood repertoires may reflect thyroid immune responses. In cross-validation, a model built on a 13 V-J signature told ophthalmopathy apart from stable hyperthyroidism with 85% to 90% sensitivity and roughly 81% specificity, and in testing the same model reached 80%/75%. In validation, the model predicted progression to ophthalmopathy a median of about 5.9 months before onset, with over 60% sensitivity and 72.22% specificity. A discovery cohort of about 96 patients, about 44 with Graves' ophthalmopathy and 55 to 60 with stable Graves' hyperthyroidism, was used to find distinguishing TCR V-J signatures. An independent validation cohort of about 20 hyperthyroidism patients and 17 patients who later progressed to ophthalmopathy tested prospective prediction of ophthalmopathy. The 80 to 100 discovery patients were randomly divided into training and test sets at a 7:3 ratio. In several Graves' hyperthyroidism patients, the study also compared T-cell repertoires from thyroid tissue with T-cell repertoires from blood. After sampling, hyperthyroidism patients received methimazole starting at 30 mg daily, and ophthalmopathy patients received high-dose intravenous methylprednisolone. A second multiplex PCR round built the libraries, followed by size selection and purification. Paired-end sequencing of the libraries was performed with 100 bp reads on an Illumina HiSeq2000. SOAPnuke was used to process the raw data, throwing out any read that contained adapters or uncalled bases, had a mean Phred below 15, or lacked an exact constant-primer or identifier match. COPE v1.2.5 was used to merge high-quality paired reads, and clonotypes were defined as unique nucleotide sequences. Clonotypes were aligned to IMGT TRBV, TRBD and TRBJ reference segments using MiTCR v1.1. Analysis was restricted to V-J combinations with a frequency above 0.0001, which covered about 99% of repertoires. A TCS score was defined as the ratio of F50 (clonal expansion) to E x V (chaos), with BLOSUM62-based TCRdist applied between CDR3 peptides within each V-J. Welch's t-statistics and random forest reduced some 510 V-J features to roughly 13, which were used in a naive Bayes classifier (R e1071). Sample size was not statistically predetermined, and investigators were not blinded to group allocation. According to the paper, TCR Vbeta CDR3 sequencing was carried out on some 140 peripheral blood samples, which came from 40 to 45 ophthalmopathy, approximately 78 hyperthyroidism and around 17 progressor patients.

The clonotype was recovered from a man aged 40-55 years with Graves disease. Donor details come from another sample of the same person, matched by shared clones. The receptor chain draws on TRBV20-1 and TRBJ1-5; the junction holds 7 bases that match TRBD1. Sequenced here: peripheral blood mononuclear cells (PBMCs), sampled at new diagnosis, from a patient treated with antithyroid drugs. The sequenced DNA is TGCAGTGCGAAGAGATACAGGGGATGGGATCAGCCCCAGCATTTT. It translates as CSAKRYRGWDQPQHF.